This is a list of T cell receptor beta chains from one sample in a study of CD8+ T cells in alopecia areata. TCRdb's copy holds only in-frame clones and misses some; the assay was immunoSEQ multiplex PCR. The sample holds 120,000 or so clones, about 57% seen once. The sample was CD4+ T cells sorted from blood, taken at week 0. The receptors stem from a human donor with alopecia areata. CDR3s include the opening cysteine and the closing phenylalanine or tryptophan. D genes are given only for firm matches. Expanded clones get a size class; other rows say once, few or many, or leave the size out.

>few|TRBJ2-7|TRBV7-2|.
TGTGCCAGCAGCTTAGCGTGGGGGTACGAGCAGTACTTC
CASSLAWGYEQYF
>.|TRBJ2-1|TRBV6-6|.
TGTGCCAGCAATCAGGGTAGCTCCTACAATGAGCAGTTCTTC
CASNQGSSYNEQFF
>few|TRBJ1-6|TRBV23-1|.
TGCGCCAGCAGTCAACGGTGTGACCCGGGTCCGAATTCACCCCTCCACTTT
CASSQRCDPGPNSPLHF
>.|TRBJ2-7|TRBV18|TRBD1
TGTGCCAGCTCACCTACCGGGACAGGGGACGAGCAGTACTTC
CASSPTGTGDEQYF
>.|TRBJ2-5|TRBV18|.
TGTGCCAGCTCACCCAGGGGAGGGGAGACCCAGTACTTC
CASSPRGGETQYF
>.|TRBJ2-7|TRBV7-2|TRBD1
TGTGCCAGCAGCCAGGGACAGGGGATACCCTACGAGCAGTACTTC
CASSQGQGIPYEQYF
>.|TRBJ1-5|TRBV6-5|.
TGTGCCAGCAGTGGCAAGACAACGGGCAATCAGCCCCAGCATTTT
CASSGKTTGNQPQHF
>.|TRBJ2-1|TRBV25-1|.
TGTGCCAGCAGTCGCCAGGGCGGGAATGAGCAGTTCTTC
CASSRQGGNEQFF
>.|TRBJ2-2|TRBV6-1|TRBD1
TGTGCCAGCACCAGACAGGGGGCGAACACCGGGGAGCTGTTTTTT
CASTRQGANTGELFF
>.|TRBJ1-2|TRBV2|.
TGTGCCCTGCTAGGGGGGGACTATGGCTACACCTTC
CALLGGDYGYTF
>once|TRBJ1-1|TRBV5-1|.
TGCGCCAGCAGCGCGGACATGAACACTGAAGCTTTCTTT
CASSADMNTEAFF
>.|TRBJ2-5|TRBV29-1|.
TGCAGCGTTGGGAATCTACAAGAGACCCAGTACTTC
CSVGNLQETQYF
>.|TRBJ1-2|TRBV6-5|.
TGTGCCAGCAGATTAACAGGGTCTAACTATGGCTACACCTTC
CASRLTGSNYGYTF
>.|TRBJ2-1|TRBV5-1|TRBD2
TGCGCCAGCAGCTTGGGCTGGACTAGCGGACTTTACAATGAGCAGTTCTTC
CASSLGWTSGLYNEQFF
>.|TRBJ2-2|TRBV5-1|TRBD1
TGCGCCAGCATTGGAACAACAGGGGACGCCACCGGGGAGCTGTTTTTT
CASIGTTGDATGELFF
>few|TRBJ2-7|TRBV23-1|.
TGCGCCAGCAGTCAAAAGGGTCGGGAGTACTTC
CASSQKGREYF
>.|TRBJ2-1|TRBV5-1|.
TGCGCCAGCAGCTTCGCCGGGGACAATGAGCAGTTCTTC
CASSFAGDNEQFF
>few|TRBJ2-3|TRBV29-1|TRBD2
TGCAGCGTTGGCGGGACTAGCGGGGGCAACACAGATACGCAGTATTTT
CSVGGTSGGNTDTQYF
>few|TRBJ2-7|TRBV29-1|TRBD1
TGCAGCGTTAAGGGTAGGACAGGGCTGAGCGAGCAGTACTTC
CSVKGRTGLSEQYF
>.|TRBJ2-7|TRBV5-1|TRBD2
TGCGCCAGCAGCTTGGCTTCCGGATTAGAGGCTAGCGGGAGAATCTACGAGCAGTACTTC
CASSLASGLEASGRIYEQYF
>.|TRBJ1-1|TRBV5-1|.
TGCGCCAGCAGCCCAGACAGGTTGAACACTGAAGCTTTCTTT
CASSPDRLNTEAFF
>.|TRBJ1-1|TRBV10-3|.
TGTGCCATCAGTGGGAAGGGAGAGGACACTGAAGCTTTCTTT
CAISGKGEDTEAFF
>.|TRBJ1-1|TRBV29-1|.
TGCAGCGTTGCGAAGCTGAACACTGAAGCTTTCTTT
CSVAKLNTEAFF
>.|TRBJ1-5|TRBV29-1|TRBD1
TGCAGCGTTGGGACAGGGGACAATCAGCCCCAGCATTTT
CSVGTGDNQPQHF
>.|TRBJ2-7|TRBV6-1|TRBD2
TGTGCCAGCAGTCTGGCGGGGGGCACCTCCTACGAGCAGTACTTC
CASSLAGGTSYEQYF
>.|TRBJ2-3|TRBV7-3|TRBD2
TGTGCCAGCAGCCCCCGACTAGCTGGTCCCACAGATACGCAGTATTTT
CASSPRLAGPTDTQYF
>few|TRBJ2-5|TRBV7-2|TRBD2
TGTGCCAGCAGCTCCAACCGAGCGGGGGCCCAAGAGACCCAGTACTTC
CASSSNRAGAQETQYF
>few|TRBJ2-7|TRBV5-1|TRBD1
TGCGCCAGCAGCTATTCCGGGACAGCACCTCTCGACTTC
CASSYSGTAPLDF
>.|TRBJ1-5|TRBV2|.
TGTGCCAGCAGCAGGGCCGAGGGTGGCAATCAGCCCCAGCATTTT
CASSRAEGGNQPQHF
>.|TRBJ1-1|TRBV9|.
TGTGCCAGCAGCCCCTATCCCCCCCCGAACACTGAAGCTTTCTTT
CASSPYPPPNTEAFF
>.|TRBJ2-1|TRBV11-2|.
TGTGCCAGCAGCCACCTTGACTGGTACAATGAGCAGTTCTTC
CASSHLDWYNEQFF